A single sample is the source of the 15 T cell receptor beta chains below, sequenced in a study of shared clonotypes between healthy human individuals. Repertoires were generated with immunoSEQ multiplex PCR, while TCRdb's copy carries only in-frame clones and drops some. The repertoire holds over a million clones, with 65% to 80% as singletons. What was sequenced was memory CD4+ T cells sorted from blood. As for subset: CD45RA-negative fraction. These receptors were obtained from a man younger than 35 in good health.

The chain is built from TRBV2 and TRBJ2-2; TRBD1 or TRBD2 may be the D gene (6 bases each). Germline V lookup: CDR1 SNHLY, CDR2 FYNNEI. The CDR3 has 15 residues. The ends were cut back, 6 bases at V and 5 bases at J, with 16 bases in the middle. CDR3 protein: CASRTETGGTGELFF. For the CDR3, the DNA is TGTGCCAGCAGAACAGAGACAGGAGGGACCGGGGAGCTGTTTTTT.

Concerning this clone itself: Other DNA sequences of this sample code for an identical CDR3. This rearrangement joins TRBV19 to TRBJ2-7; no definite D call. Germline-derived CDR1 and CDR2 are LNHDA and SQIVND (reference sequence). V gave up 3 bases and J gave up 4 bases, with 4 bases separating them. There are 11 residues in the CDR3. The CDR3 here is CASSIGYEQYF. The CDR3 nucleotides read TGTGCCAGTAGTATCGGGTACGAGCAGTACTTC.

The V and J genes are TRBV29-1 and TRBJ1-1; TRBD1 matches 9 bases. From germline, CDR1 is SQVTM and CDR2 ANQGSEA. The CDR3 has 14 amino acids. The trim removed 6 bases at V and 1 base at J, leaving 6 bases unmatched. The CDR3 region is CSVGQGGTNTEAFF. In nucleotides, the CDR3 is TGCAGCGTGGGACAGGGAGGAACGAACACTGAAGCTTTCTTT. Full variable domain (remainder filled in from reference TRBV29-1 and TRBJ1-1): SAVISQKPSRDICQRGTSLTIQCQVDSQVTMMFWYRQQPGQSLTLIATANQGSEATYESGFVIDKFPISRPNLTFSTLTVSNMSPEDSSIYLCSVGQGGTNTEAFFGQGTRLTVV.

Worth noting for this clone: The same CDR3 is also encoded by other DNA sequences in this sample. The chain employs TRBV5-1 and TRBJ1-1; D remains unclear. The CDR3 has 14 amino acids. Germline CDR1 reads SGHRS; CDR2 reads YFSETQ. Trimming pared 7 bases from V and 1 base from J, leaving 14 bases between. CDR3 nucleotide sequence: TGCGCCAGCTCGCCCCAGGTTACGAACACTGAAGCTTTCTTT. It encodes CASSPQVTNTEAFF.

The rearrangement uses TRBV27 and TRBJ1-1; weak D call: TRBD1 (5 bases). This CDR3 is built from 15 residues. Trimming left V 8 bases short and J 1 base short, with 17 bases between. Per the germline V gene, CDR1 is MNHEY and CDR2 is SMNVEV (reference sequence). CDR3 DNA: TGTGCCAGCGCACCCCTAGGGACGGGGAACACTGAAGCTTTCTTT. Translated, it gives CASAPLGTGNTEAFF.

The rearrangement links TRBV30 to TRBJ1-5, with TRBD1 identical over 10 bases. Germline CDR1 GTSNPN, CDR2 SVGIG (reference sequence). The CDR3 sequence is 18 residues long. V lost 3 bases, J lost 4 bases, and 15 bases stayed unmatched. CDR3 DNA sequence: TGTGCCTGGAGCCCGGGACAGGGGATTTATGGTAGGAATCAGCCCCAGCATTTT. It translates to CAWSPGQGIYGRNQPQHF.

V gene TRBV2 combines with J gene TRBJ2-3; D may be TRBD1 or TRBD2 (5 bases each). Germline assignment: CDR1 SNHLY and CDR2 FYNNEI. The CDR3 has 15 residues. The germline V and J ends were trimmed by 7 bases and 6 bases, with 20 bases remaining between them. The CDR3 here is CASISGYNPGDTQYF. The CDR3 DNA sequence: TGTGCCAGCATATCGGGATATAACCCAGGGGATACGCAGTATTTT.

J is TRBJ1-5 and V is TRBV19; D unclear. V lost 1 base, J lost 2 bases, and 9 bases lay in between. Per germline, CDR1 LNHDA and CDR2 SQIVND (reference sequence). CDR3 size: 15 residues. CDR3 amino acids: CASSIGQAGNQPQHF. The CDR3 DNA follows: TGTGCCAGTAGTATAGGGCAGGCCGGCAATCAGCCCCAGCATTTT.

In regard to this clone: The sample has other DNA sequences that encode this CDR3 too. This chain links TRBV29-1 with TRBJ2-7; D ambiguous. The CDR3 spans 11 residues. With 4 bases removed from V and 0 bases from J, the gap between germline ends came to 4 bases. Germline assignment: CDR1 SQVTM and CDR2 ANQGSEA. This chain's CDR3 is CSVVISYEQYF. In nucleotides, the CDR3 is TGCAGCGTTGTAATCTCCTACGAGCAGTACTTC.

The rearrangement joins TRBV21-1 to TRBJ1-1. TRBV21-1 is an annotated pseudogene. There are 13 residues in the CDR3. The CDR3 DNA reads as TGTGCCAGCAGCATTACTGACTGGGATGAAGCTTTCTTT. Its translation: CASSITDWDEAFF.

V is TRBV9 and J is TRBJ2-1, with 11 bases aligning to TRBD2. CDR1 and CDR2 (germline): SGDLS, YYNGEE. The CDR3 contains 19 residues. The V gene end was trimmed by 4 bases and the J gene end by 0 bases; junction bases not matched to a gene: 12. The CDR3 region has the DNA TGTGCCAGCAGCCCAGGGACTAGCGGACCTATAAGCTCCTACAATGAGCAGTTCTTC. It translates to CASSPGTSGPISSYNEQFF.

This clone was seen just once. This chain uses TRBV7-9 with TRBJ2-3, with TRBD2 matching over 11 bases. Germline V gene sequence: CDR1 SEHNR, CDR2 FQNEAQ (reference sequence). V shed 3 bases and J 5 bases; nucleotides not matched to a gene: 10. The CDR3 totals 17 residues. DNA of the CDR3: TGTGCCAGCAGCTTCTCTAGCGGGGGGATATTTAGAGATACGCAGTATTTT. Encoded protein: CASSFSSGGIFRDTQYF. The whole variable domain, remainder taken from reference TRBV7-9 and TRBJ2-3, is DTGVSQNPRHKITKRGQNVTFRCDPISEHNRLYWYRQTLGQGPEFLTYFQNEAQLEKSRLLSDRFSAERPKGSFSTLEIQRTEQGDSAMYLCASSFSSGGIFRDTQYFGPGTRLTVL.

This clone was recorded only once. The chain uses TRBV5-4 and TRBJ2-3, with 9 bases fitting TRBD1. With 4 bases clipped from V and 5 bases from J, the junction kept 8 bases outside the gene matches. Germline CDR1 is SGHNT and CDR2 is YYREEE (reference sequence). The CDR3 spans 15 residues. In DNA form, the CDR3 reads TGTGCCAGCAGCCTCCAGGGACAGGGCCGAGATACGCAGTATTTT. This codes for CASSLQGQGRDTQYF.

This clone was seen just once. This sequence joins TRBV19 and TRBJ2-7; no clear D. This CDR3 is 13 amino acids long. The germline V gene encodes CDR1 LNHDA and CDR2 SQIVND (reference sequence). Trimming removed 6 bases from V and 3 bases from J, with 12 bases in between. The CDR3 loop reads CASSPASRYEQYF. CDR3 DNA: TGTGCCAGTAGCCCTGCGAGCCGCTACGAGCAGTACTTC. Combining the CDR3 with reference TRBV19 and TRBJ2-7 gives the whole variable domain DGGITQSPKYLFRKEGQNVTLSCEQNLNHDAMYWYRQDPGQGLRLIYYSQIVNDFQKGDIAEGYSVSREKKESFPLTVTSAQKNPTAFYLCASSPASRYEQYFGPGTRLTVT.

The chain is built from TRBV5-1 and TRBJ2-2; no clear D gene. The germline V gene has CDR1 SGHRS and CDR2 YFSETQ. V dropped 4 bases and J dropped 0 bases, with 10 bases sitting between them. The CDR3 extends over 15 amino acids. CDR3: CASSAVSANTGELFF. The DNA of the CDR3 is TGCGCCAGCAGCGCCGTATCGGCGAACACCGGGGAGCTGTTTTTT.